The 15 T cell receptor beta chains presented below share a single source sample, sequenced in a study of control samples from healthy donors and cancer patients. Profiling relied on immunoSEQ multiplex PCR, and the TCRdb table lists in-frame clones only, not all of them. The table lists approximately 80,000 clones, roughly 88% of them singletons. Sequencing was done on a sample of blood. The source of these receptors is a woman aged 50 to 65 in good health.

The rearrangement links TRBV12-3 or TRBV12-4 to TRBJ1-2; TRBD1 might be the D (5 bases). Trimming shortened V by 3 bases and J by 5 bases, and 10 bases separated the two germline ends. The CDR3 consists of 13 residues. CDR3 nucleotides: TGTGCCAGCAGTTTCGGGGGGGGTTATGGCTACACCTTC. Its protein is CASSFGGGYGYTF.

The rearrangement joins TRBV6-5 to TRBJ2-7; D not certain. Trimming cost V 8 bases and J 4 bases, with 6 bases left between them. The CDR3 has 10 residues. In germline, CDR1 is MNHEY, CDR2 SVGAGI. The chain's CDR3 is CASGSYEQYF. The CDR3 coding sequence is TGTGCCAGCGGGTCATACGAGCAGTACTTC.

This chain connects TRBV12-3 or TRBV12-4 to TRBJ2-3; a possible D gene is TRBD2 (5 bases). The CDR3 runs to 13 residues. V was cut by 5 bases and J by 5 bases, with 11 bases left in between. The CDR3 nucleotides read TGTGCCAGCAGTCCCTTACGGGGAGATACGCAGTATTTT. Its protein is CASSPLRGDTQYF.

A remark on this clone: This CDR3 is also generated by other DNA sequences in the sample. The chain has TRBV3-1 (or the pseudogene TRBV3-2) and TRBJ1-4, with D hard to call. The V gene's germline CDR1 is LGHDT and CDR2 YNNKEL (reference sequence). This CDR3 comprises 14 residues. V was shortened by 5 bases and J by 0 bases, with 7 bases between the two germline ends. The CDR3 here is CASSFDATNEKLFF. CDR3 coding DNA: TGTGCCAGCAGCTTCGATGCAACTAATGAAAAACTGTTTTTT.

This chain connects TRBV30 to TRBJ1-3; D might be TRBD1 (5 bases). Germline V CDR1 and CDR2: GTSNPN, SVGIG (reference sequence). Deletions cut 2 bases from V and 0 bases from J, with 11 bases between. The CDR3 totals 15 residues. The CDR3 reads CAWSRGEISGNTIYF. The CDR3 DNA sequence: TGTGCCTGGAGTAGAGGGGAGATCTCTGGAAACACCATATATTTT.

The V call is TRBV15, the J call TRBJ1-4; unclear D gene. The CDR3 is 14 amino acids. Trimming removed 0 bases from V and 10 bases from J, with 12 bases in between. Germline-derived CDR1 and CDR2 are LNHNV and YYDKDF (reference sequence). The CDR3 nucleotides are TGTGCCACCAGCAGAGATAGCGGGGTTGGAAAACTGTTTTTT. Encoded protein: CATSRDSGVGKLFF.

V gene TRBV11-2 combines with J gene TRBJ1-2; D possibly corresponds to TRBD1 (5 bases). The CDR3 extends over 15 amino acids. The V gene lost 7 bases and the J gene lost 4 bases, with 19 bases spanning the gap. Germline V gene data show CDR1 as SGHAT and CDR2 as FQNNGV. CDR3 sequence reads: CASNPGTTLSYGYTF. The CDR3 DNA reads as TGTGCCAGCAACCCCGGGACGACCCTGAGCTATGGCTACACCTTC.

This clone was counted only a few times. The chain has TRBV2 and TRBJ1-1, with TRBD1 identical over 8 bases. This CDR3 has 16 residues. V dropped 9 bases and J dropped 4; count of bases not matched to a gene: 16. Germline CDR1 is SNHLY and CDR2 is FYNNEI. The CDR3 protein is CASDRAGGVSGTEAFF. The DNA of the CDR3 is TGTGCCAGTGATAGGGCAGGGGGCGTAAGCGGCACTGAAGCTTTCTTT.

The chain links TRBV5-1 to TRBJ2-3, with D perhaps matching TRBD1 (5 bases). V was pared by 0 bases and J by 5 bases, with 10 bases between. The germline CDR1 and CDR2 sequences are SGHRS and YFSETQ. The CDR3 consists of 14 residues. CDR3 sequence (DNA): TGCGCCAGCAGCTTGGATATAGGGGTAGATACGCAGTATTTT. Amino acids: CASSLDIGVDTQYF. Variable domain in full (rest from reference TRBV5-1 and TRBJ2-3): KAGVTQTPRYLIKTRGQQVTLSCSPISGHRSVSWYQQTPGQGLQFLFEYFSETQRNKGNFPGRFSGRQFSNSRSEMNVSTLELGDSALYLCASSLDIGVDTQYFGPGTRLTVL.

V is TRBV30 and J is TRBJ2-1, with D maybe TRBD2 (7 bases). Between the trimmed V and J ends, which lost 0 bases and 6 bases, there was a span of 12 bases. CDR3 size: 14 residues. Germline CDR1 reads GTSNPN; CDR2 reads SVGIG (reference sequence). This CDR3 is CAWSVGGGPNEQFF. The CDR3 DNA reads as TGTGCCTGGAGTGTAGGGGGGGGCCCCAATGAGCAGTTCTTC.

CDR3 amino acids: CASSEGMGTGYQQYF. DNA of the CDR3: TGTGCCAGCAGTGAAGGAATGGGGACAGGGTATCAGCAGTACTTC. This chain connects TRBV6-1 to TRBJ2-7; 9 bases align to TRBD1. CDR1 is MNHNS and CDR2 is SASEGT in the germline V gene. The V and J ends lost 1 base and 8 bases, in that order; junction bases with no gene match: 9. The CDR3 length is 15 residues.

The V call is TRBV5-1, the J call TRBJ2-2, with 8 nucleotides matching TRBD1. The ends lost 2 bases at V and 4 bases at J; junction bases unmatched: 4. Germline V CDR1 and CDR2: SGHRS, YFSETQ. CDR3 length equals 15 residues. The CDR3 loop reads CASSLYTGGTGELFF. The CDR3 bases are TGCGCCAGCAGCTTATATACAGGGGGCACCGGGGAGCTGTTTTTT.

V gene TRBV30 combines with J gene TRBJ2-1; 13 nucleotides align to TRBD2. Per the germline V gene, CDR1 is GTSNPN and CDR2 is SVGIG (reference sequence). The CDR3 is made up of 15 amino acids. Trimming removed 1 base from V and 7 bases from J; junction bases left unmatched: 4. The CDR3 sequence: CAWSAGTSGVNEQFF. CDR3 sequence (DNA): TGTGCCTGGAGTGCCGGGACTAGCGGGGTGAATGAGCAGTTCTTC.

The chain carries TRBV6-5 and TRBJ1-2; D uncertain. V gave up 5 bases and J gave up 4 bases, with 11 bases separating them. Germline V gives CDR1 MNHEY, CDR2 SVGAGI. CDR3 length: 13 amino acids. The CDR3 sequence is CASSREPSYGYTF. The CDR3, as DNA: TGTGCCAGCAGTCGGGAACCCTCCTATGGCTACACCTTC.

This chain joins TRBV11-2 and TRBJ1-2; D is undetermined. This CDR3 has 14 amino acids. Trimming pared 2 bases from V and 4 bases from J, leaving 11 bases between. Germline V gives CDR1 SGHAT, CDR2 FQNNGV. The CDR3 region is CASSLTFDSYGYTF. The DNA of the CDR3 is TGTGCCAGCAGCTTAACCTTCGACTCCTATGGCTACACCTTC.